The present T cell receptor (beta chain) was sequenced within a study of cytomegalovirus exposure and HLA in healthy donors. Study results and limitations: The classifier reportedly diagnosed cytomegalovirus status with high sensitivity and specificity. Later on, analysis showed that most CMV-associated TCR beta chains appeared to be HLA-restricted.

V shed 2 bases and J 7 bases; nucleotides not matched to a gene: 11. The CDR3 length is 18 residues. CDR1 and CDR2 from the germline V gene are SGDLS and YYNGEE. Comments on this clone: The antigen is not known.

PCR amplification relied on 60 Vbeta primers (plus 13 Jbeta primers). Data came from immunoSEQ multiplex PCR; TCRdb stores just in-frame clones and leaves some out. The repertoire holds 150,000 to 200,000 clones, around four fifths seen once, with roughly 3% in the top ten. The receptor was isolated from a female donor in good health and CMV-seronegative. The chain uses TRBV9 and TRBJ2-1; 14 bases match TRBD2. Sequencing input: PBMCs. The CDR3 reads CASSVDSRGLAGVNEQFF. CDR3 in DNA: TGTGCCAGCAGCGTCGATTCGCGGGGACTAGCGGGGGTTAATGAGCAGTTCTTC.